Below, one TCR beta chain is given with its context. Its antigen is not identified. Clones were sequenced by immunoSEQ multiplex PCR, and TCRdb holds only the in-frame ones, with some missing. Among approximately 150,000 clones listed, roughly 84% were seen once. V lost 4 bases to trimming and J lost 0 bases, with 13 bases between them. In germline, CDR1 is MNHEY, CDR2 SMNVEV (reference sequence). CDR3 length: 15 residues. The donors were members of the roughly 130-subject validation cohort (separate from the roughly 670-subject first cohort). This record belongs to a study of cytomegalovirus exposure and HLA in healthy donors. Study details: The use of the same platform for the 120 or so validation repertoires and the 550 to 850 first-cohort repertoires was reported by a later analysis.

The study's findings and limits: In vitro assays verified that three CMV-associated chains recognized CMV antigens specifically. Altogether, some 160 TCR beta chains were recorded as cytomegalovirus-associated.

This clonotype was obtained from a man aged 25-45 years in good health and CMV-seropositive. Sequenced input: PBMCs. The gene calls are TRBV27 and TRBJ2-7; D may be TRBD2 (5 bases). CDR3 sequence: CASSSFTRDSYEQYF. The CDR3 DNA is TGTGCCAGCAGTTCCTTCACGAGGGACTCCTACGAGCAGTACTTC.